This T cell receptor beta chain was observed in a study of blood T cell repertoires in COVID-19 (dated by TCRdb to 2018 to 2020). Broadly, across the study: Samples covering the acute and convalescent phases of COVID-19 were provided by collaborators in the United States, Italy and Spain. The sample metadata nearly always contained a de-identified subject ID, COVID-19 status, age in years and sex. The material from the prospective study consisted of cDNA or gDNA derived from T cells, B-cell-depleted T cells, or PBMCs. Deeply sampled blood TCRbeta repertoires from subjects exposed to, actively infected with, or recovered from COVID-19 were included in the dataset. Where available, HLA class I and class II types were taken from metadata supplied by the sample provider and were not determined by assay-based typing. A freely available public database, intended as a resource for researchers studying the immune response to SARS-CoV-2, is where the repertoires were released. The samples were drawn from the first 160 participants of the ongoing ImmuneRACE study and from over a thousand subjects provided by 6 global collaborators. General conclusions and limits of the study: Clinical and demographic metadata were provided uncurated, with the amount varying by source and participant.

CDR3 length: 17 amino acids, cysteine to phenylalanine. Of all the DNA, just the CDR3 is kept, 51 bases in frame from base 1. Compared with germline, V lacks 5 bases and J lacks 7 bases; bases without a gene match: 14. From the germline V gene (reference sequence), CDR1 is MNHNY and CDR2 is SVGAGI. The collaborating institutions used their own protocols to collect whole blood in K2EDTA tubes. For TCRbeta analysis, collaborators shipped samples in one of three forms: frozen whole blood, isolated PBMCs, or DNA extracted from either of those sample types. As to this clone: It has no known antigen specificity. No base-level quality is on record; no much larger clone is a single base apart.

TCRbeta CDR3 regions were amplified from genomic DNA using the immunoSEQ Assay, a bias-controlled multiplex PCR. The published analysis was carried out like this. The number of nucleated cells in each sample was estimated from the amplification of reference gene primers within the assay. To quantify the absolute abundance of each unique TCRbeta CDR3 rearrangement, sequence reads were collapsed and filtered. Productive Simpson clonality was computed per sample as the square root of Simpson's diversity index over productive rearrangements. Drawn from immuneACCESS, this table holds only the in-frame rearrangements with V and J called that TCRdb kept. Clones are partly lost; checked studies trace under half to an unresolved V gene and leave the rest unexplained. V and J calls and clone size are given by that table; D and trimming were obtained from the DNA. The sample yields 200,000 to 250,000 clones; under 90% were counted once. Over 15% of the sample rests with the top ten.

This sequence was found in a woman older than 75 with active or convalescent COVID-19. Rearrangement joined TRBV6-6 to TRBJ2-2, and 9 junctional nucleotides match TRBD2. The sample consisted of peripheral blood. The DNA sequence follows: TGTGCCAGCAGTCCCATCTACGGCGGGGGGGCTGGCGGGGAGCTGTTTTTT. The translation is CASSPIYGGGAGGELFF.